The rows below give T cell receptor beta chains drawn from one sample of a study of shared clonotypes between healthy human individuals. Produced via immunoSEQ multiplex PCR; TCRdb's table is partial and in-frame only. The repertoire holds about 2.2 million clones, with around 95% as singletons. The sequenced material came from naive CD8+ T cells from PBMCs. The receptor source for this set is a man between 18 and 35 years old in good health. Some clones in this sample may be carry-over from other donors' samples. Both conserved end residues are part of each CDR3. A D gene is named only where the DNA matches it firmly. Size is stated for part of the rows, as once, few or many counts, or as a class when the clone is expanded.

>TRBV18|once|TRBJ2-7|TRBD2
TGTGCCAGCTCACCCGCGATGGGCGGGGGAACGGGCTACGAGCAGTACTTC
CASSPAMGGGTGYEQYF
>TRBV19|-|TRBJ2-3|-
TGTGCCAGTAGCTGGAGGGACAGCCATACAGATACGCAGTATTTT
CASSWRDSHTDTQYF
>TRBV5-1|-|TRBJ1-1|-
TGCGCCAGCAGCTTGGATCAGGGGAAAGGGGACACTGAAGCTTTCTTT
CASSLDQGKGDTEAFF
>TRBV19|-|TRBJ2-3|TRBD2
TGTGCCAGTAGTAGGCTAGCGGGACCCACAGATACGCAGTATTTT
CASSRLAGPTDTQYF
>TRBV18|once|TRBJ2-3|-
TGTGCCAGCTCACTACCGGGACTCCGGAAAAGCACAGATACGCAGTATTTT
CASSLPGLRKSTDTQYF
>TRBV27|-|TRBJ2-5|-
TGTGCCAGCAGTCGATTCAGCCGGGGAGAGACCCAGTACTTC
CASSRFSRGETQYF
>TRBV5-5|-|TRBJ1-2|-
TGTGCCAGCAGCCTTACGACGGGGTCTGGCTACACCTTC
CASSLTTGSGYTF
>TRBV13|-|TRBJ1-2|TRBD1
TGTGCCAGCAGTTTTAAACCGGGACAGAAGGATGGCTACACCTTC
CASSFKPGQKDGYTF
>TRBV29-1|-|TRBJ2-3|TRBD2
TGCAGCGTTGATGGACTAGCGGGCCCCACAGATACGCAGTATTTT
CSVDGLAGPTDTQYF
>TRBV11-2|-|TRBJ2-7|-
TGTGCCAGCAGGGGGCCCCCCTACGAGCAGTACTTC
CASRGPPYEQYF
>TRBV6-1|once|TRBJ1-4|-
TGTGCCAGCAGTGAAGGTCCTGCCACTAATGAAAAACTGTTTTTT
CASSEGPATNEKLFF
>TRBV11-2|-|TRBJ2-7|TRBD2
TGTGCCAGCAGCTTACCATCTCGGATAGCGGGAGGTAGCGAGCAGTACTTC
CASSLPSRIAGGSEQYF
>TRBV11-2|-|TRBJ2-1|TRBD2
TGTGCCAGCAGCTTGAAGCGGGAGGGCTACAATGAGCAGTTCTTC
CASSLKREGYNEQFF
>TRBV4-2|-|TRBJ2-7|TRBD2
TGTGCCAGCAGCCAAGATATGGCGGGAGGAAACGAGCAGTACTTC
CASSQDMAGGNEQYF
>TRBV6-1|-|TRBJ2-7|-
TGTGCCAGCAGTGACCGGGGACGGGCCTACGAGCAGTACTTC
CASSDRGRAYEQYF
>TRBV15|-|TRBJ2-1|TRBD2
TGTGCCACCAGCAGTTGGTCTAGCGGGAGGACGGGCGATGAGCAGTTCTTC
CATSSWSSGRTGDEQFF
>TRBV5-6|-|TRBJ2-5|-
TGTGCCAGCAGCCCACCCCTCCACGGGAGTCGGGAGACCCAGTACTTC
CASSPPLHGSRETQYF
>TRBV29-1|-|TRBJ2-2|-
TGCAGCGCCCCTTCCGGGGCAGGAGGGACCGGGGAGCTGTTTTTT
CSAPSGAGGTGELFF
>TRBV27|-|TRBJ1-2|-
TGTGCCAGCAGTTTATCGGTAACCCACTATGGCTACACCTTC
CASSLSVTHYGYTF
>TRBV9|-|TRBJ2-4|-
TGTGCCAGCAGCGTATCCCTAAAGGGGGGCCAAGCCAAAAACATTCAGTACTTC
CASSVSLKGGQAKNIQYF
>TRBV19|-|TRBJ1-5|-
TGTGCCAGTAGTATAGGGCGGCAATCCCATCAGCCCCAGCATTTT
CASSIGRQSHQPQHF
>TRBV11-2|once|TRBJ2-7|-
TGTGCCAGCAGCTTGGAAGGTTCGAGCTCCTACGAGCAGTACTTC
CASSLEGSSSYEQYF
>TRBV21-1|-|TRBJ2-3|-
TGTGCCAGCAGCACTATAGGAGGGAGGGGGGCCCCTAGCACAGATACGCAGTATTTT
CASSTIGGRGAPSTDTQYF
>TRBV11-2|once|TRBJ2-7|-
TGTGCCAGCAGCCCTTGGTCCTACGAGCAGTACTTC
CASSPWSYEQYF
>TRBV5-1|-|TRBJ2-7|TRBD2
TGCGCCAGCAGCGGACCAGCGGGAGCGTACTACGAGCAGTACTTC
CASSGPAGAYYEQYF
>TRBV2|-|TRBJ2-1|TRBD2
TGTGCCAGCAGCTCGAGCGGGAGTGGCTACAATGAGCAGTTCTTC
CASSSSGSGYNEQFF
>TRBV27|-|TRBJ1-5|-
TGTGCCAGCAGTTTAAGCGGCAGGAGCAATCAGCCCCAGCATTTT
CASSLSGRSNQPQHF
>TRBV15|-|TRBJ2-5|-
TGTGCCACCAGCAGTTTCAAAGGGCTTCAAGAGACCCAGTACTTC
CATSSFKGLQETQYF
>TRBV9|-|TRBJ2-1|-
TGTGCCAGCAGCGTAGGACAGACGACTGAGCAGTTCTTC
CASSVGQTTEQFF
>TRBV30|few|TRBJ1-1|-
TGTGCCTGGACCCCGGTAATGAACACTGAAGCTTTCTTT
CAWTPVMNTEAFF
>TRBV28|-|TRBJ2-7|-
TGTGCCAGCAGTTCTTATGTGACAGCAAAATCCTACGAGCAGTACTTC
CASSSYVTAKSYEQYF
>TRBV4-3|-|TRBJ2-3|TRBD2
TGCGCCAGCAGCCAAGGGAGCGGGAGGGTAGATACGCAGTATTTT
CASSQGSGRVDTQYF
>TRBV7-7|-|TRBJ2-5|-
TGTGCCAGCACCCCGGCGGCCGGGTGGGAGACCCAGTACTTC
CASTPAAGWETQYF
>TRBV27|-|TRBJ2-6|TRBD2
TGTGCCAGCAGAAGGGGACTAGCGGGGGGGGCCAACGTCCTGACTTTC
CASRRGLAGGANVLTF
>TRBV6-5|-|TRBJ2-7|-
TGTGCCAGCAGTTACGGGCAGGGTCTCGGCGAGCAGTACTTC
CASSYGQGLGEQYF
>TRBV30|-|TRBJ2-1|TRBD2
TGTGCCTGGAGTGATTTCGGGGGAGGGAGCTCCTACAATGAGCAGTTCTTC
CAWSDFGGGSSYNEQFF
>TRBV7-9|-|TRBJ1-1|-
TGTGCCAGCAGTACCCGGGCCTCCCAGAACACTGAAGCTTTCTTT
CASSTRASQNTEAFF
>TRBV6-6|-|TRBJ2-2|TRBD2
TGTGCCAGCAGTATACTAGCGGGCGGCACCGGGGAGCTGTTTTTT
CASSILAGGTGELFF
>TRBV10-2|few|TRBJ2-2|-
TGCGCCAGCAGTTCCGGGGAGCTGTTTTTT
CASSSGELFF
>TRBV7-9|-|TRBJ1-5|-
TGTGCCAGCAGTCAATCCCTAGACAGTTATAGCAATCAGCCCCAGCATTTT
CASSQSLDSYSNQPQHF
>TRBV7-9|-|TRBJ1-4|-
TGTGCCAGCAGCTCGTTCCGGGACTCCCTTACTAATGAAAAACTGTTTTTT
CASSSFRDSLTNEKLFF
>TRBV9|-|TRBJ1-1|-
TGTGCCAGCAGCGCGGGACGGCCTGGGAGTTCTGAAGCTTTCTTT
CASSAGRPGSSEAFF
>TRBV7-2|-|TRBJ2-7|TRBD1
TGTGCCAGCAGTAATTCCGGGACAGGGCCCTACGAGCAGTACTTC
CASSNSGTGPYEQYF
>TRBV7-9|-|TRBJ2-7|-
TGTGCCAGCAGCCCCTCGGCGGGACCCCTCTACGAGCAGTACTTC
CASSPSAGPLYEQYF
>TRBV27|-|TRBJ2-3|TRBD2
TGTGCCAGCAGTTTTCAGGGTGCGGGAGGCCCCCTTTTAGATACGCAGTATTTT
CASSFQGAGGPLLDTQYF
>TRBV7-9|-|TRBJ2-7|-
TGTGCCAGCAGCTATGTTTTGTACGAGCAGTACTTC
CASSYVLYEQYF
>TRBV27|-|TRBJ2-2|TRBD1
TGTGCCAGCAGGGACCGGGACAGGGGCACCGGGGAGCTGTTTTTT
CASRDRDRGTGELFF
>TRBV28|-|TRBJ1-2|TRBD1
TGTGCCAGCAGTTTGTTTGTCGGGACAGGGGTGGGCGACTATGGCTACACCTTC
CASSLFVGTGVGDYGYTF
>TRBV28|-|TRBJ2-3|-
TGTGCCAGCAGTTCCTCCTTGGAAGAAACCACAGATACGCAGTATTTT
CASSSSLEETTDTQYF
>TRBV7-9|-|TRBJ2-7|-
TGTGCCAGCAGCTTTCCGGGCCCCTACGAGCAGTACTTC
CASSFPGPYEQYF
>TRBV7-9|-|TRBJ2-7|-
TGTGCCAGCAGTTTGGACGGGAGCTCCTACGAGCAGTACTTC
CASSLDGSSYEQYF
>TRBV5-1|-|TRBJ1-2|TRBD1
TGCGCCAGCAGCGAACGGGACAGGAGCTATGGCTACACCTTC
CASSERDRSYGYTF
>TRBV9|-|TRBJ2-7|TRBD1
TGTGCCAGCAGCGCCGGACAGGCCCCCTGGTACGAGCAGTACTTC
CASSAGQAPWYEQYF
>TRBV5-3|-|TRBJ2-3|TRBD2
TGTGCCAGAAGCATCCTTCTAGCGGGAGTTGAGAGGAGGTTAGTCACAGATACGCAGTATTTT
CARSILLAGVERRLVTDTQYF
>TRBV7-9|-|TRBJ2-3|-
TGTGCCAGCAGCTTAATTGCGGGATACACAGATACGCAGTATTTT
CASSLIAGYTDTQYF
>TRBV6-1|-|TRBJ1-2|TRBD1
TGTGCCAGCAGTGAAATCGGAGGCTTCACAGGGGGCGGCTACACCTTC
CASSEIGGFTGGGYTF